This T cell receptor (beta chain) was retrieved from a study of control samples from healthy donors and cancer patients. The junction had 14 bases not matched to a gene; V was cut back by 1 base and J by 4 bases. CDR1 is SGHTA and CDR2 is FQGNSA in the germline V gene. The CDR3 runs to 18 residues. The assay was immunoSEQ multiplex PCR, and TCRdb's table has in-frame clones only and misses some. The sample has 150,000 to 200,000 clones, just over 90% seen once. This receptor was identified in a woman aged 55 to 70 in good health. This chain joins TRBV7-2 and TRBJ2-7, with 9 nucleotides matching TRBD2. Sequenced input: blood. Here the CDR3 reads CASSLVGPSGGQQYEQYF. The CDR3 nucleotides read TGTGCCAGCAGCTTAGTCGGTCCAAGCGGGGGGCAACAGTACGAGCAGTACTTC.